Listed below are T cell receptor beta chains from one sample, sequenced in a study of cytomegalovirus exposure and HLA in healthy donors. Clones were read by immunoSEQ multiplex PCR, and TCRdb kept only the in-frame ones, dropping some. The sample includes about 110,000 clones, about 85% of them seen just once. Source material: PBMCs. The receptor set was obtained from a young woman in good health and CMV-seronegative. CDR3s include the opening cysteine and the closing phenylalanine or tryptophan. Each record gives: V gene, D gene, J gene, clone size, CDR3 protein, CDR3 DNA. The D gene is left open where the match is weak. For some rows the clone size is stated as once, few or many, or as a class when expanded; others skip it.

V gene: TRBV7-8; D gene: TRBD2; J gene: TRBJ2-7; clone size: -; CDR3 protein: CASRGLAYEQYF; CDR3 DNA: TGTGCCAGCAGAGGACTAGCCTACGAGCAGTACTTC
V gene: TRBV20-1; D gene: -; J gene: TRBJ2-7; clone size: once; CDR3 protein: CSAAQVNEQYF; CDR3 DNA: TGCAGTGCTGCTCAGGTAAACGAGCAGTACTTC
V gene: TRBV9; D gene: TRBD2; J gene: TRBJ2-3; clone size: -; CDR3 protein: CASSGSGGTSTDTQYF; CDR3 DNA: TGTGCCAGCAGCGGCAGCGGGGGGACTAGCACAGATACGCAGTATTTT
V gene: TRBV5-1; D gene: -; J gene: TRBJ2-3; clone size: -; CDR3 protein: CASSLDSPSGDTQYF; CDR3 DNA: TGCGCCAGCAGCTTGGATTCTCCATCGGGGGATACGCAGTATTTT
V gene: TRBV27; D gene: TRBD1; J gene: TRBJ2-7; clone size: -; CDR3 protein: CASSPGQGAYEQYF; CDR3 DNA: TGTGCCAGCAGTCCGGGACAGGGGGCCTACGAGCAGTACTTC
V gene: TRBV27; D gene: -; J gene: TRBJ2-7; clone size: -; CDR3 protein: CASSLRPMLEQYF; CDR3 DNA: TGTGCCAGCAGTTTACGTCCCATGCTAGAGCAGTACTTC
V gene: TRBV9; D gene: TRBD1; J gene: TRBJ1-1; clone size: once; CDR3 protein: CASSSRAGGRGNTEAFF; CDR3 DNA: TGTGCCAGCAGCTCACGGGCAGGGGGCAGGGGGAACACTGAAGCTTTCTTT
V gene: TRBV4-1; D gene: TRBD2; J gene: TRBJ2-3; clone size: -; CDR3 protein: CASSRGLAGGGTQYF; CDR3 DNA: TGCGCCAGCAGCCGAGGACTAGCGGGGGGAGGTACGCAGTATTTT
V gene: TRBV7-9; D gene: -; J gene: TRBJ2-1; clone size: -; CDR3 protein: CASSPRAGDEQFF; CDR3 DNA: TGTGCCAGCAGCCCGCGGGCAGGGGATGAGCAGTTCTTC
V gene: TRBV7-6; D gene: -; J gene: TRBJ1-6; clone size: -; CDR3 protein: CASSPEADFNSPLHF; CDR3 DNA: TGTGCCAGCAGCCCCGAGGCAGATTTTAATTCACCCCTCCACTTT
V gene: TRBV19; D gene: TRBD1; J gene: TRBJ1-1; clone size: -; CDR3 protein: CASSPGTGGTEAFF; CDR3 DNA: TGTGCCAGTAGTCCAGGGACAGGGGGGACTGAAGCTTTCTTT
V gene: TRBV7-7; D gene: TRBD2; J gene: TRBJ2-1; clone size: -; CDR3 protein: CASSSSGGLLSSKQFF; CDR3 DNA: TGTGCCAGCAGCTCTAGCGGGGGGTTATTATCCTCGAAGCAGTTCTTC
V gene: TRBV5-1; D gene: -; J gene: TRBJ2-7; clone size: -; CDR3 protein: CASSQALEQYF; CDR3 DNA: TGCGCCAGCAGCCAGGCTCTTGAGCAGTACTTC
V gene: TRBV7-9; D gene: TRBD1; J gene: TRBJ2-7; clone size: -; CDR3 protein: CASSLRGQGIEQYF; CDR3 DNA: TGTGCCAGCAGCTTACGTGGACAGGGGATCGAGCAGTACTTC
V gene: TRBV7-9; D gene: -; J gene: TRBJ2-7; clone size: -; CDR3 protein: CASSLGVYEQYF; CDR3 DNA: TGTGCCAGCAGCTTGGGAGTTTACGAGCAGTACTTC
V gene: TRBV5-6; D gene: -; J gene: TRBJ2-7; clone size: -; CDR3 protein: CASSLPGSSYEQYF; CDR3 DNA: TGTGCCAGCAGCTTACCGGGGAGCTCCTACGAGCAGTACTTC
V gene: TRBV19; D gene: -; J gene: TRBJ1-4; clone size: -; CDR3 protein: CASSISHRVEGPEKLFF; CDR3 DNA: TGTGCCAGTAGTATATCTCACAGGGTCGAGGGACCTGAAAAACTGTTTTTT
V gene: TRBV30; D gene: -; J gene: TRBJ1-3; clone size: -; CDR3 protein: CAWTGLGGSGNTIYF; CDR3 DNA: TGTGCCTGGACGGGACTCGGCGGCTCTGGAAACACCATATATTTT
V gene: TRBV6-5; D gene: -; J gene: TRBJ1-4; clone size: -; CDR3 protein: CASSPPGGNEKLFF; CDR3 DNA: TGTGCCAGCTCACCTCCGGGGGGGAATGAAAAACTGTTTTTT
V gene: TRBV9; D gene: -; J gene: TRBJ2-1; clone size: -; CDR3 protein: CASSVGASSYNEQFF; CDR3 DNA: TGTGCCAGCAGCGTAGGGGCGAGCTCCTACAATGAGCAGTTCTTC
V gene: TRBV2; D gene: TRBD1; J gene: TRBJ1-4; clone size: -; CDR3 protein: CASTRAGTGEKLFF; CDR3 DNA: TGTGCCAGCACTAGGGCCGGGACAGGGGAAAAACTGTTTTTT
V gene: TRBV28; D gene: TRBD1; J gene: TRBJ1-1; clone size: -; CDR3 protein: CASSIARGRAEAFF; CDR3 DNA: TGTGCCAGCAGTATCGCCAGGGGGAGAGCTGAAGCTTTCTTT
V gene: TRBV5-4; D gene: -; J gene: TRBJ1-4; clone size: -; CDR3 protein: CASSADIFNEKLFF; CDR3 DNA: TGTGCCAGCAGCGCGGACATCTTTAATGAAAAACTGTTTTTT
V gene: TRBV5-1; D gene: TRBD1; J gene: TRBJ1-1; clone size: -; CDR3 protein: CASRTTGVNTEAFF; CDR3 DNA: TGCGCCAGCAGGACGACAGGGGTGAACACTGAAGCTTTCTTT
V gene: TRBV25-1; D gene: -; J gene: TRBJ2-7; clone size: -; CDR3 protein: CASSELGGEQYF; CDR3 DNA: TGTGCCAGCAGTGAATTGGGGGGCGAGCAGTACTTC
V gene: TRBV2; D gene: -; J gene: TRBJ1-1; clone size: -; CDR3 protein: CASSESTEAFF; CDR3 DNA: TGTGCCAGCAGTGAATCTACTGAAGCTTTCTTT
V gene: TRBV5-1; D gene: -; J gene: TRBJ2-1; clone size: -; CDR3 protein: CASSASSYNEQFF; CDR3 DNA: TGCGCCAGCAGCGCCAGCTCCTACAATGAGCAGTTCTTC
V gene: TRBV30; D gene: -; J gene: TRBJ2-1; clone size: -; CDR3 protein: CAWSTQGYNEQFF; CDR3 DNA: TGTGCCTGGAGTACGCAGGGGTACAATGAGCAGTTCTTC
V gene: TRBV19; D gene: -; J gene: TRBJ2-7; clone size: once; CDR3 protein: CASSRAATYEQYF; CDR3 DNA: TGTGCCAGTAGCAGGGCGGCCACCTACGAGCAGTACTTC
V gene: TRBV2; D gene: TRBD1; J gene: TRBJ2-7; clone size: -; CDR3 protein: CASSPGTASYEQYF; CDR3 DNA: TGTGCCAGCAGTCCCGGGACAGCCTCCTACGAGCAGTACTTC
V gene: TRBV27; D gene: -; J gene: TRBJ2-7; clone size: -; CDR3 protein: CASRATGTYFHYEQYF; CDR3 DNA: TGTGCCAGCAGGGCCACCGGGACATATTTCCACTACGAGCAGTACTTC
V gene: TRBV2; D gene: -; J gene: TRBJ2-7; clone size: -; CDR3 protein: CASARGGEHEQYF; CDR3 DNA: TGTGCCAGCGCCCGCGGAGGGGAACACGAGCAGTACTTC
V gene: TRBV30; D gene: TRBD2; J gene: TRBJ2-2; clone size: few; CDR3 protein: CASRGLATGELFF; CDR3 DNA: TGTGCCTCAAGGGGACTAGCGACCGGGGAGCTGTTTTTT